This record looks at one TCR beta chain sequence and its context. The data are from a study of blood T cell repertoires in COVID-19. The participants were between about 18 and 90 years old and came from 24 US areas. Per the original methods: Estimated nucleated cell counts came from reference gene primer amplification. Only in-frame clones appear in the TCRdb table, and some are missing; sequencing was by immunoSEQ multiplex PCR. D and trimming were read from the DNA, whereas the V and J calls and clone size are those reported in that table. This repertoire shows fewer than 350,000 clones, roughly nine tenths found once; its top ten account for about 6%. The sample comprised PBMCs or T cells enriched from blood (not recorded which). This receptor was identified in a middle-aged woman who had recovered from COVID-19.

The CDR3 spells CASSQTDRVATGTQYF. The CDR3 region has the DNA TGCGCCAGCAGCCAGACTGACAGGGTAGCCACTGGGACCCAGTACTTC. This rearrangement joins TRBV4-3 to TRBJ2-5; TRBD1 matches 7 bases. The CDR3 has 16 amino acids. V lost 3 bases, J lost 7 bases, and 14 bases stayed unmatched. The germline V gene has CDR1 LGHNA and CDR2 YSLEER.